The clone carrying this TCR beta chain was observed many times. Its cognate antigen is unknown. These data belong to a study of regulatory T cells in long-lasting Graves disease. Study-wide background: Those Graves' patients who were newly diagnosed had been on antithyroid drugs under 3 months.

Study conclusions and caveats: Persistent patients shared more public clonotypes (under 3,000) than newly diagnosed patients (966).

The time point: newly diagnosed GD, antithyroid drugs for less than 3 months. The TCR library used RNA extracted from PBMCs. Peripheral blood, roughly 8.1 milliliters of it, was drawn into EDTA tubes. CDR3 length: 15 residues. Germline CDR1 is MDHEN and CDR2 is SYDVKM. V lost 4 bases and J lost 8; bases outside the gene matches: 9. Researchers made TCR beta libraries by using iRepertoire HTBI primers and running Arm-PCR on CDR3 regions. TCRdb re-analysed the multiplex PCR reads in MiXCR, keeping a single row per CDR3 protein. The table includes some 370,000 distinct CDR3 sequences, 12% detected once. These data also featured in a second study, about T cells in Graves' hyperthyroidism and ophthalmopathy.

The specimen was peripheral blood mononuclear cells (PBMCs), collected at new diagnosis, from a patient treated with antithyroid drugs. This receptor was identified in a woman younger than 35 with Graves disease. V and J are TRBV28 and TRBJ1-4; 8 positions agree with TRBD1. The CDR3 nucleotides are TGTGCCAGCAGTTCTGCCGGACAGGGAACGGAAAAACTGTTTTTT. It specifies CASSSAGQGTEKLFF.